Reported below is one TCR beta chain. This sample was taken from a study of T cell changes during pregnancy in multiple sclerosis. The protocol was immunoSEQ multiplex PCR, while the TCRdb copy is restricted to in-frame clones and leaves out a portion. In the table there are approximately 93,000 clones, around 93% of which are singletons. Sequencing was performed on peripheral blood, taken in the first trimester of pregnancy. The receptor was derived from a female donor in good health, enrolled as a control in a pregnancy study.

DNA of the CDR3: TGTGCCAGCAGCAGAGGACAGGGGGGGCAGCCCCAGCATTTT. It specifies CASSRGQGGQPQHF. The chain links TRBV7-2 to TRBJ1-5; TRBD1 aligns across 10 bases. The germline V gene has CDR1 SGHTA and CDR2 FQGNSA. The CDR3 extends over 14 amino acids. V lost 5 bases, J lost 7 bases, and 5 bases stayed unmatched.